This T cell receptor (beta chain) appears in the sequencing data of a study of blood T cell repertoires in COVID-19. The CDR3 consists of 15 residues. V lost 4 bases and J lost 3; bases outside the gene matches: 5. The germline gives CDR1 LNHNV, CDR2 YYDKDF (reference sequence). Original handling: Estimation of nucleated cell counts relied on the amplification of reference gene primers. This table comes from immunoSEQ multiplex PCR, and its TCRdb copy is limited to in-frame clones, with some not included. V, J and clone size were drawn from that table, and D and trimming were deduced from the DNA. The sample lists roughly 120,000 clones, 80% to 90% occurring once.

The specimen was peripheral blood. This sequence was found in a man aged 40-49 years with acute or convalescent COVID-19. J is TRBJ2-7 and V is TRBV15; TRBD1 matches 11 bases. In nucleotides, the CDR3 is TGTGCCACCAGCATTAGGACAGGGGGCAGCTACGAGCAGTACTTC. Translated, it gives CATSIRTGGSYEQYF.